The entry that follows covers one T cell receptor beta chain sequence. Its recognized antigen is unknown. No qualities accompany the bases; no much larger clone lies one base away. Counted from cysteine to phenylalanine, this CDR3 has 15 amino acids. Here the CDR3 DNA is all that survives: 45 bases in frame from base 1. Reading the germline V gene gives CDR1 MNHEY and CDR2 SVGEGT. V lost 5 bases and J lost 3 bases, and the count of bases not matched to a germline gene is 4. Collaborating institutions collected whole blood in K2EDTA tubes following their own protocols. For TCRbeta analysis, collaborator samples were shipped as frozen whole blood, as isolated PBMCs, or as DNA extracted from either sample type. The data were obtained in a study of blood T cell repertoires in COVID-19 (TCRdb year 2020). With respect to the entire study: Collaborator samples came from the United States, Italy and Spain and covered acute and convalescent phases of COVID-19. The material from the prospective study consisted of cDNA or gDNA derived from T cells, B-cell-depleted T cells, or PBMCs. The dataset comprised deeply sampled blood TCRbeta repertoires from subjects exposed to, actively infected with, or recovered from COVID-19. The repertoires were made available in a free public database intended to serve as a resource for research on the immune response to SARS-CoV-2. The samples were drawn from the first 160 participants of the ongoing ImmuneRACE study and from about 1,200 subjects provided by 6 global collaborators. A de-identified subject ID, COVID-19 status, age in years and sex were almost always included in the sample metadata. Where HLA class I and class II types were available, the types were taken from metadata supplied by the sample provider, not from assay-based typing.

TCRbeta CDR3 regions were amplified from genomic DNA using the immunoSEQ Assay, a bias-controlled multiplex PCR. Per the original workflow: Within the assay, amplification of reference gene primers was used to estimate how many nucleated cells each sample contained. Sequence reads were collapsed and filtered to measure the absolute abundance of every unique TCRbeta CDR3 rearrangement. For each sample, productive Simpson clonality was calculated by taking the square root of Simpson's diversity index across productive rearrangements. In TCRdb, the immuneACCESS table is reduced to in-frame sequences with V and J assigned. These tables do not hold every clone; where another copy was compared, an unresolved V gene accounts for under half, and the others remain unexplained. From that table come the V and J calls and clone size; the DNA was used to work out D and trimming. The sample data list around 250,000 clones, and around 85% of these were observed just once. 6.2% of the sample lies in the top ten.

General study outcomes and caveats: Clinical and demographic metadata were provided uncurated, with the amount varying by source and participant.

Sequencing input: peripheral blood. This TCR derives from a man aged 55 to 70 with acute or convalescent COVID-19. The rearranged chain carries TRBV6-2 or TRBV6-3 and TRBJ2-7; a stretch of 13 junction bases matches TRBD2. The encoded CDR3 is CASSDGLAGDYEQYF. The nucleotide sequence reads as follows: TGTGCCAGCAGTGACGGACTAGCGGGAGACTACGAGCAGTACTTC.